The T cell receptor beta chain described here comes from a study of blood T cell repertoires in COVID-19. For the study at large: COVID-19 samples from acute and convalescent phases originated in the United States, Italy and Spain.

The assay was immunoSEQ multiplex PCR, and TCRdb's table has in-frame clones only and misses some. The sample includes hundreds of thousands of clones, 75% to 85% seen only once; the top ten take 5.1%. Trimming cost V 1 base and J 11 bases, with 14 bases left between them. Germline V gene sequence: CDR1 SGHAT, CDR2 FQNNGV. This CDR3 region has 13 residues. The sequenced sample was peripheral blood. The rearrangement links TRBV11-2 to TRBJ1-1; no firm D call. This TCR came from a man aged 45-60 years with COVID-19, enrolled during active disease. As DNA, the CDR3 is TGTGCCAGCAGCTTAGTTTTTTCGGGGTTGGCTTTCTTT. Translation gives CASSLVFSGLAFF. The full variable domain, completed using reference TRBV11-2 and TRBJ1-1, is EAGVAQSPRYKIIEKRQSVAFWCNPISGHATLYWYQQILGQGPKLLIQFQNNGVVDDSQLPKDRFSAERLKGVDSTLKIQPAKLEDSAVYLCASSLVFSGLAFFGQGTRLTVV.